A single T cell receptor (beta chain) is shown here with its context. This sample was included in a study of blood T cell repertoires in COVID-19. Original analysis: Amplification with reference gene primers provided the estimates of nucleated cell counts. Method: immunoSEQ multiplex PCR; TCRdb's copy keeps in-frame clones and lacks some. V, J and clone size were drawn from that table, and D and trimming were deduced from the DNA. The sample yields approximately 290,000 clones, 90% seen once. The V segment lost 4 bases and the J segment 0 bases; nucleotides outside the gene matches: 10. The CDR3 is made up of 17 amino acids. Germline CDR1 is SGDLS and CDR2 is YYNGEE.

Sequencing used PBMCs or T cells enriched from blood (not recorded which). The gene calls are TRBV9 and TRBJ1-3; 7 nucleotides agree with TRBD1. This clonotype was obtained from a woman in her late teens or twenties with acute COVID-19. The CDR3 DNA reads as TGTGCCAGCAGCCTCTCCGGGACAGCGAGCTCTGGAAACACCATATATTTT. It is translated as CASSLSGTASSGNTIYF.